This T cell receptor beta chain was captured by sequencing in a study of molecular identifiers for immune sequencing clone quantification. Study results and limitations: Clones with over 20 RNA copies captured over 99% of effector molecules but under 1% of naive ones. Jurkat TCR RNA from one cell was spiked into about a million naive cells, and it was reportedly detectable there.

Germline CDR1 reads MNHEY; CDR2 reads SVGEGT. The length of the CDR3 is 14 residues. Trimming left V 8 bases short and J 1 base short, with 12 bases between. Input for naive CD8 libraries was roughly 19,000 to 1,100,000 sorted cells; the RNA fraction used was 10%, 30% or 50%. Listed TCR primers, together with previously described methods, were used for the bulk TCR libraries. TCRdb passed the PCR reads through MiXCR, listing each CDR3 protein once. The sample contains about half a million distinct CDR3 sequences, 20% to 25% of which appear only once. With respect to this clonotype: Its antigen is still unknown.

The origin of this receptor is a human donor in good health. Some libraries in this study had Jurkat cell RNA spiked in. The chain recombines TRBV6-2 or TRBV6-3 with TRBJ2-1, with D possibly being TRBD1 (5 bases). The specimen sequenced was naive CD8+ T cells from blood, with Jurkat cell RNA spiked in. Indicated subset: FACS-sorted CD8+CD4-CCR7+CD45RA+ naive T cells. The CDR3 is CASLQDLSYNEQFF. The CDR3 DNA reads TGTGCCAGCCTACAGGACCTGTCCTACAATGAGCAGTTCTTC.